Listed here are 27 T cell receptor beta chains from one sample, sequenced in a study of memory CD4+ T cells and cytomegalovirus serostatus. The sort gate was single viable CD3+CD4+CD8-CD45RO+ cells for memory CD4+ T cells. The method was immunoSEQ multiplex PCR; TCRdb's version includes in-frame clones alone and lacks a portion of them. The sample shows 60,000 to 70,000 clones, around 76% of them seen only once. Sequencing input: memory CD4+ T cells from blood. The receptors here all came from an adult in good health and CMV-seropositive.

V usage is TRBV29-1 and J usage is TRBJ1-1, with a possible D match to TRBD1 (5 bases). V was shortened by 7 bases and J by 0 bases, with 15 bases between the two germline ends. The length of the CDR3 is 14 residues. Germline lookup yields CDR1 SQVTM and CDR2 ANQGSEA. CDR3 coding DNA: TGCAGCGCCTGGGACGGACCCATGAACACTGAAGCTTTCTTT. The encoded protein is CSAWDGPMNTEAFF.

The rearrangement joins TRBV7-6 to TRBJ1-6, with D uncertain. Trimming took off 5 bases at V and 1 base at J, with 18 bases between the two ends. This CDR3 has 18 residues. Looked up from germline, CDR1 is SGHVS and CDR2 is FNYEAQ. The CDR3 nucleotides are TGTGCCAGCAGCCCGAGGACTCTTGGGAGGTCCTATAATTCACCCCTCCACTTT. It specifies CASSPRTLGRSYNSPLHF.

The chain couples TRBV6-5 to TRBJ2-1; 12 bases line up with TRBD2. The CDR3 spans 16 residues. J lost 3 bases, V lost 2 bases, and 2 bases had no gene match. CDR1 and CDR2 from the germline V gene are MNHEY and SVGAGI. CDR3: CASSYGTSGHYNEQFF. DNA for the CDR3: TGTGCCAGCAGTTACGGGACTAGCGGGCACTACAATGAGCAGTTCTTC.

On this clone: The identical CDR3 is also encoded by other nucleotide sequences in the sample. The chain links TRBV29-1 to TRBJ2-2; D is perhaps TRBD2 (5 bases). CDR1 is SQVTM, CDR2 ANQGSEA, per germline. The CDR3 length is 14 residues. V shed 4 bases and J shed 0 bases, with 9 bases lying between them. The CDR3 coding sequence is TGCAGCGTTGGCGGGCCTCCGAACACCGGGGAGCTGTTTTTT. Its translation is CSVGGPPNTGELFF.

V usage is TRBV30 and J usage is TRBJ2-7; 9 nucleotides match TRBD2. CDR3 length: 12 residues. V gave up 5 bases and J gave up 5 bases; unmatched junction bases: 4. CDR1 and CDR2 (germline): GTSNPN, SVGIG (reference sequence). The CDR3 loop reads CAWVSGGNEQYF. DNA for the CDR3: TGTGCCTGGGTTAGCGGGGGCAACGAGCAGTACTTC.

This clone was counted a few times. The CDR3 sequence: CASSIDKTYGYTF. The CDR3, as DNA: TGTGCCAGTAGTATTGACAAGACCTATGGCTACACCTTC. V gene TRBV19 combines with J gene TRBJ1-2; no firm D call. This CDR3 region has 13 residues. Germline V gives CDR1 LNHDA, CDR2 SQIVND (reference sequence). Trimming took 3 bases from V and 4 from J, leaving 9 bases between them.

Notes on this clone: Mismatch with germline at one junction end may stem from a read error. This sequence joins TRBV7-7 and TRBJ2-5, with a possible D match to TRBD1 (6 bases). This CDR3 contains 15 residues. Germline CDR1 is SSHAT and CDR2 is FNYEAQ (reference sequence). CDR3 amino acids: CASSPLGAMGETQYF. The DNA for the CDR3 is TGTGCTAGCAGCCCTCTGGGGGCTATGGGAGAGACCCAGTACTTC.

V gene TRBV7-8 combines with J gene TRBJ1-2; tentatively, D is TRBD1 (6 bases). This CDR3 is built from 13 residues. Germline assignment: CDR1 SGHVS and CDR2 FQNEAQ. Trimming took off 5 bases at V and 7 bases at J, with 14 bases between the two ends. The CDR3 is CASSTWTAPGYTF. CDR3 sequence (DNA): TGTGCCAGCAGCACTTGGACAGCGCCTGGCTACACCTTC.

The V and J genes are TRBV5-1 and TRBJ2-3; D is uncertain. CDR1 SGHRS and CDR2 YFSETQ come from the germline V gene. Trimming cost V 0 bases and J 0 bases, with 17 bases left between them. CDR3 length equals 18 residues. The CDR3 nucleotides read TGCGCCAGCAGCTTGGAGAGTAGGTGGCAGTCTAGCACAGATACGCAGTATTTT. This encodes CASSLESRWQSSTDTQYF.

This chain links TRBV5-4 with TRBJ2-5, with D perhaps matching TRBD1 (6 bases). Trimming cost V 4 bases and J 5 bases, with 15 bases left between them. Looked up from germline, CDR1 is SGHNT and CDR2 is YYREEE (reference sequence). CDR3 length: 14 residues. The CDR3, as DNA: TGTGCCAGCAGCAGACAACAGGGTGAGGAGACCCAGTACTTC. As protein: CASSRQQGEETQYF.

This sequence joins TRBV7-9 and TRBJ2-7, with D unclear. The CDR3 runs 12 residues. V was clipped by 6 bases and J by 7 bases, with 13 bases between them. Looked up from germline, CDR1 is SEHNR and CDR2 is FQNEAQ (reference sequence). CDR3 region: CASSHRWGEQYF. Written as DNA, the CDR3 is TGTGCCAGCAGTCATCGCTGGGGAGAGCAGTACTTC. The full variable domain, with the rest looked up from reference TRBV7-9 and TRBJ2-7, is DTGVSQNPRHKITKRGQNVTFRCDPISEHNRLYWYRQTLGQGPEFLTYFQNEAQLEKSRLLSDRFSAERPKGSFSTLEIQRTEQGDSAMYLCASSHRWGEQYFGPGTRLTVT.

V gene TRBV28 combines with J gene TRBJ2-2; 7 bases align to TRBD1. The CDR3 consists of 20 residues. Germline CDR1 is MDHEN and CDR2 is SYDVKM. V dropped 2 bases and J dropped 7; count of bases not matched to a gene: 22. The CDR3 here is CASSLPYPPPPDRVHGELFF. The CDR3 nucleotides read TGTGCCAGCAGTTTACCTTACCCTCCTCCGCCCGACAGGGTGCACGGGGAGCTGTTTTTT. The full variable domain, its missing parts supplied by reference TRBV28 and TRBJ2-2, is DVKVTQSSRYLVKRTGEKVFLECVQDMDHENMFWYRQDPGLGLRLIYFSYDVKMKEKGDIPEGYSVSREKKERFSLILESASTNQTSMYLCASSLPYPPPPDRVHGELFFGEGSRLTVL.

The V and J genes are TRBV21-1 and TRBJ2-7. TRBV21-1 is labeled a pseudogene. The CDR3 has 14 residues. As DNA, the CDR3 is TGTGCCAGCAGCCCAGCCTCGGCCCCTTTAGGGCAGTACTTC. It yields the protein CASSPASAPLGQYF.

The rearrangement uses TRBV21-1 and TRBJ1-5; the table's TRBD1 call for D was not verified on the DNA. TRBV21-1 is annotated as a pseudogene. CDR3 length: 16 residues. CDR3 sequence (DNA): TGTGCCAGGAAGAGCCGGGACACGAATAGCAATCAGCCCCAGCATTTT. Amino acids: CARKSRDTNSNQPQHF.

The gene calls are TRBV28 and TRBJ2-7; 7 bases agree with TRBD2. The trim removed 6 bases at V and 9 bases at J, leaving 8 bases unmatched. The CDR3 loop spans 12 amino acids. Germline CDR1 MDHEN, CDR2 SYDVKM. CDR3 amino acids: CASSSSAGWQYF. The CDR3 DNA reads as TGTGCCAGCAGCTCCTCAGCGGGATGGCAGTACTTC.

The DNA for the CDR3 is TGTGCCAGCAGCCGCTCGTCCGGAAACACCATATATTTT. Translating gives CASSRSSGNTIYF. The chain couples TRBV28 to TRBJ1-3; unclear D gene. Per germline, CDR1 MDHEN and CDR2 SYDVKM. The CDR3 runs to 13 residues. Trimming took 6 bases from V and 4 from J, leaving 10 bases between them.

This clone showed up just a few times. The chain is built from TRBV5-1 and TRBJ2-5, with D unclear. This CDR3 is 12 amino acids long. The germline gives CDR1 SGHRS, CDR2 YFSETQ. V lost 0 bases to trimming and J lost 4 bases, with 4 bases between them. CDR3 coding DNA: TGCGCCAGCAGCTTGGGGGTAGAGACCCAGTACTTC. Translation gives CASSLGVETQYF.

The chain carries TRBV5-1 and TRBJ1-2, with unresolved D. Germline lookup yields CDR1 SGHRS and CDR2 YFSETQ. The CDR3 length is 14 residues. The V gene lost 4 bases and the J gene lost 4 bases, with 14 bases spanning the gap. The CDR3, as DNA: TGCGCCAGCAGCCAAACTGGACGGCGCTATGGCTACACCTTC. It is translated as CASSQTGRRYGYTF.

This clone was observed a few times. The J gene is TRBJ2-3, the V gene TRBV6-6, with 7 bases identical to TRBD1. V lost 8 bases, J lost 0 bases, and 11 bases stayed unmatched. The CDR3 runs to 16 residues. Germline V CDR1 and CDR2: MNHNY, SVGAGI (reference sequence). The CDR3 is CASLLRGPFSTDTQYF. In DNA, the CDR3 is TGTGCCAGCCTCCTGAGGGGGCCCTTTAGCACAGATACGCAGTATTTT.

The genes are TRBV7-6 and TRBJ2-7; D is uncertain. Germline V gene data show CDR1 as SGHVS and CDR2 as FNYEAQ. The CDR3 covers 14 residues. V shed 2 bases and J shed 3 bases, with 11 bases lying between them. Written as DNA, the CDR3 is TGTGCCAGCAGCTTACGGCAGGACGGCTACGAGCAGTACTTC. Protein sequence: CASSLRQDGYEQYF.

The V call is TRBV10-3, the J call TRBJ1-1, with 7 bases aligning to TRBD1. CDR3 length: 14 residues. The junction had 13 bases not matched to a gene; V was cut back by 6 bases and J by 9 bases. CDR1 and CDR2 from the germline V gene are ENHRY and SYGVKD. The CDR3 loop is CAISPDQGERKAFF. CDR3 in DNA: TGTGCCATCAGCCCTGACCAGGGGGAGAGAAAAGCTTTCTTT.

This chain's CDR3 is CASSFLRKGPDFSNQPQHF. In DNA, the CDR3 is TGTGCCAGCAGCTTCCTTCGAAAAGGACCCGATTTTAGCAATCAGCCCCAGCATTTT. This chain links TRBV9 with TRBJ1-5; D gene uncertain. CDR3 length: 19 residues. Germline V gives CDR1 SGDLS, CDR2 YYNGEE. V lost 4 bases to trimming and J lost 0 bases, with 23 bases between them.

The chain carries TRBV29-1 and TRBJ2-3; 8 nucleotides align to TRBD1. The germline V gene encodes CDR1 SQVTM and CDR2 ANQGSEA. The length of the CDR3 is 12 residues. The ends lost 8 bases at V and 4 bases at J; junction bases unmatched: 5. The CDR3 nucleotides are TGCAGCTTCGGACAGGGCGCAGATACGCAGTATTTT. Translating gives CSFGQGADTQYF.

The gene calls are TRBV5-1 and TRBJ2-3, with 16 bases aligning to TRBD2. This CDR3 spans 18 amino acids. From germline, CDR1 is SGHRS and CDR2 YFSETQ. With 6 bases clipped from V and 4 bases from J, the junction kept 11 bases outside the gene matches. CDR3 protein: CASNPSGTSGRASDTQYF. For the CDR3, the DNA is TGCGCCAGCAATCCGTCCGGGACTAGCGGGAGGGCCTCAGATACGCAGTATTTT.

The gene calls are TRBV10-3 and TRBJ1-6, with 9 bases identical to TRBD1. The V gene end was trimmed by 0 bases and the J gene end by 7 bases; junction bases not matched to a gene: 1. This CDR3 has 15 residues. Germline CDR1 and CDR2: ENHRY and SYGVKD. The CDR3 sequence is CAISESTGGNSPLHF. As DNA, the CDR3 is TGTGCCATCAGTGAGTCTACAGGGGGCAATTCACCCCTCCACTTT.

This chain joins TRBV10-1 and TRBJ2-7; no clear D gene. The CDR3 extends over 13 amino acids. Trimming cost V 6 bases and J 5 bases, with 14 bases left between them. CDR1 is WNHNN, CDR2 SYGVQD, per germline (reference sequence). CDR3 protein: CASRPANSDEQYF. CDR3 DNA: TGCGCCAGCAGACCTGCGAATTCGGACGAGCAGTACTTC.

The chain joins TRBV28 to TRBJ2-1; no definite D call. The CDR3 has 11 amino acids. With 5 bases removed from V and 7 bases from J, the gap between germline ends came to 6 bases. From germline, CDR1 is MDHEN and CDR2 SYDVKM. CDR3 in amino acids: CASSATNEQFF. CDR3 bases: TGTGCCAGCAGTGCCACAAATGAGCAGTTCTTC.